This T cell receptor beta chain was sequenced during a study of T cells in Graves' hyperthyroidism and ophthalmopathy. The ends lost 3 bases at V and 4 bases at J; junction bases unmatched: 15. The CDR3 loop spans 18 amino acids. This clonotype was observed at least ten times. Amplified regions were TCR beta CDR3 sequences from RNA transcripts. HTBI primers were the set used in a first-round RT-PCR of the TCR CDR3. One entry per CDR3 protein results from TCRdb running MiXCR on the multiplex PCR reads. Among approximately 740,000 distinct CDR3 sequences, approximately 14% were seen once, and the ten largest hold about a tenth. Patients were excluded because of uncontrolled infection, other autoimmune disease, pregnancy or lactation. Thyroid ultrasound and orbital computed tomography, with clinical symptoms and serum thyroxine and TRAb, informed diagnoses.

The sample taken for sequencing was blood. The sequence came from a woman aged 18 to 35 with Graves' hyperthyroidism. The chain joins TRBV12-3 or TRBV12-4 to TRBJ1-5; 7 bases line up with TRBD1. CDR3 in DNA: TGTGCCAGCAGTTTCCGACGTTCCGGGACAGAAAAGAATCAGCCCCAGCATTTT. Translated, it gives CASSFRRSGTEKNQPQHF.